The 24 T cell receptor beta chains listed next were all sequenced from one sample in a study of cytomegalovirus exposure and HLA in healthy donors. Vbeta (60) and Jbeta (13) primers were used in the PCR. TCRdb keeps only in-frame clones here, not all; method: immunoSEQ multiplex PCR. The repertoire table contains just over 60,000 clones. Sequenced input: PBMCs. The receptors shown here come from a man between 25 and 39 years old in good health and CMV-seropositive.

The V and J genes are TRBV7-6 and TRBJ2-2, with TRBD2 identical over 10 bases. The CDR3 has 16 amino acids. Trimming cost V 5 bases and J 3 bases; bases outside gene matches: 6. Germline values: CDR1 SGHVS, CDR2 FNYEAQ. The CDR3 loop reads CASSTSGRADTGELFF. The CDR3 DNA sequence: TGTGCCAGCAGCACCAGCGGGAGGGCGGACACCGGGGAGCTGTTTTTT.

V usage is TRBV25-1 and J usage is TRBJ1-6, with a possible D match to TRBD1 (6 bases). The CDR3 consists of 14 residues. Germline-derived CDR1 and CDR2 are MGHDK and SYGVNS. Trimming took off 3 bases at V and 7 bases at J, with 10 bases between the two ends. CDR3 sequence (DNA): TGTGCCAGCAGTGATGAGACAGGAAATTCACCCCTCCACTTT. This codes for CASSDETGNSPLHF.

The chain is built from TRBV29-1 and TRBJ2-1; 9 nucleotides agree with TRBD1. CDR3 size: 14 residues. After removal of 6 bases from V and 3 bases from J, the junction contained 6 bases not matched to a gene. Germline V gives CDR1 SQVTM, CDR2 ANQGSEA. The CDR3 DNA is TGCAGCGTCGATGACAGGGGGAACTACAATGAGCAGTTCTTC. Protein: CSVDDRGNYNEQFF.

On this clone: One end of the junction does not line up with germline, which may come from a read error. The V call is TRBV30, the J call TRBJ2-5; D uncertain. Germline V gene lookup returns CDR1 GTSNPN and CDR2 SVGIG (reference sequence). This CDR3 has 16 residues. CDR3 sequence reads: CAWSVLYVGAQENQYF. The CDR3, as DNA: TGTGCCTGGAGTGTACTTTATGTAGGAGCCCAAGAGAACCAGTACTTC. The full variable domain, in which reference TRBV30 and TRBJ2-5 provide the parts outside the CDR3, is SQTIHQWPATLVQPVGSPLSLECTVEGTSNPNLYWYRQAAGRGLQLLFYSVGIGQISSEVPQNLSASRPQDRQFILSSKKLLLSDSGFYLCAWSVLYVGAQENQYFGPGTRLLVL.

The V and J genes are TRBV5-4 and TRBJ1-4; 7 bases align to TRBD1. After removal of 1 base from V and 8 bases from J, the junction contained 5 bases not matched to a gene. Germline CDR1 is SGHNT and CDR2 is YYREEE (reference sequence). This CDR3 region has 14 residues. CDR3 in DNA: TGTGCCAGCAGCTTGCAGGGGGGCCGGGAAAAACTGTTTTTT. Its translation is CASSLQGGREKLFF. The full variable domain, in which reference TRBV5-4 and TRBJ1-4 provide the parts outside the CDR3, is ETGVTQSPTHLIKTRGQQVTLRCSSQSGHNTVSWYQQALGQGPQFIFQYYREEENGRGNFPPRFSGLQFPNYSSELNVNALELDDSALYLCASSLQGGREKLFFGSGTQLSVL.

The chain uses TRBV2 and TRBJ2-7, with 7 bases matching TRBD1. The CDR3 covers 16 residues. The V gene's germline CDR1 is SNHLY and CDR2 FYNNEI. Trimming took 7 bases from V and 1 from J; bases not matched to a gene: 13. The CDR3 loop reads CASTQARGQSSYEQYF. The CDR3 DNA follows: TGTGCCAGCACCCAAGCCAGGGGACAGTCTTCCTACGAGCAGTACTTC.

The chain carries TRBV5-1 and TRBJ1-3; no clear D. This CDR3 region has 16 residues. V was shortened by 0 bases and J by 3 bases, with 13 bases between the two germline ends. From germline, CDR1 is SGHRS and CDR2 YFSETQ. CDR3 region: CASSLAPRGSGNTIYF. The CDR3 region has the DNA TGCGCCAGCAGCTTGGCCCCCCGGGGAAGTGGAAACACCATATATTTT.

The V and J genes are TRBV7-8 and TRBJ1-5; 9 nucleotides agree with TRBD1. CDR3 length equals 14 residues. Germline V gives CDR1 SGHVS, CDR2 FQNEAQ. With 4 bases clipped from V and 3 bases from J, the junction kept 1 base outside the gene matches. CDR3 DNA: TGTGCCAGCAGCTGGGACAGGGTCAATCAGCCCCAGCATTTT. This codes for CASSWDRVNQPQHF.

This chain links TRBV27 with TRBJ2-7; 12 nucleotides line up with TRBD2. Germline-derived CDR1 and CDR2 are MNHEY and SMNVEV (reference sequence). This CDR3 has 14 residues. The V gene end was trimmed by 6 bases and the J gene end by 5 bases; junction bases not matched to a gene: 5. The CDR3 protein is CASRLAGGLHEQYF. The DNA for the CDR3 is TGTGCCAGCAGGCTAGCGGGAGGGCTCCACGAGCAGTACTTC.

V and J are TRBV6-4 and TRBJ1-5; D remains unclear. This CDR3 spans 15 amino acids. V dropped 6 bases and J dropped 3 bases, with 15 bases sitting between them. The V gene's germline CDR1 is MRHNA and CDR2 SNTAGT. The CDR3 DNA sequence: TGTGCCAGCAGATCAACGGCGGCTAACAATCAGCCCCAGCATTTT. It is translated as CASRSTAANNQPQHF.

The gene calls are TRBV25-1 and TRBJ1-2, with D uncertain. V was trimmed by 7 bases and J by 6 bases, leaving 9 bases between them. Germline values: CDR1 MGHDK, CDR2 SYGVNS. CDR3 length equals 11 residues. CDR3 loop: CASTHSNGYTF. CDR3 DNA sequence: TGTGCCAGCACTCATAGTAATGGCTACACCTTC.

The V gene is TRBV29-1, the J gene TRBJ2-7; maybe TRBD2 (6 bases). Germline V gene sequence: CDR1 SQVTM, CDR2 ANQGSEA. The CDR3 is 13 residues long. Trimming cost V 1 base and J 3 bases, with 10 bases left between them. CDR3 nucleotides: TGCAGCGTTGAAGTGCCCGGGGGCTACGAGCAGTACTTC. Translating it yields CSVEVPGGYEQYF.

The chain carries TRBV4-1 and TRBJ2-1; 9 nucleotides agree with TRBD2. Trimming took 4 bases from V and 2 from J; bases not matched to a gene: 6. The CDR3 is 16 amino acids. CDR1 is MGHRA and CDR2 is YSYEKL in the germline V gene. This chain's CDR3 is CASSRVAGEAYNEQFF. CDR3 sequence (DNA): TGCGCCAGCAGCCGAGTAGCGGGAGAGGCCTACAATGAGCAGTTCTTC.

V is TRBV18 and J is TRBJ2-7; possible D gene TRBD1, 5 bases. Trimming left V 5 bases short and J 0 bases short, with 11 bases between. The CDR3 contains 14 residues. Germline V gene data show CDR1 as KGHSH and CDR2 as LQKENI. CDR3 DNA: TGTGCCAGCTCAGGGCTAGACAGCTCCTACGAGCAGTACTTC. Amino acid sequence: CASSGLDSSYEQYF.

The genes are TRBV5-4 and TRBJ2-2; D perhaps matches TRBD1 (6 bases). Trimming left V 4 bases short and J 7 bases short, with 8 bases between. The CDR3 has 12 amino acids. The germline gives CDR1 SGHNT, CDR2 YYREEE (reference sequence). The CDR3 region has the DNA TGTGCCAGCAGCGAGGGGGTCGGGGAGCTGTTTTTT. Amino acid sequence: CASSEGVGELFF.

This sequence joins TRBV5-1 and TRBJ1-1, with a weak D call TRBD1 (6 bases). V shed 6 bases and J shed 4 bases, with 19 bases lying between them. This CDR3 has 15 amino acids. The germline V gene encodes CDR1 SGHRS and CDR2 YFSETQ. The CDR3 here is CASNLGRTGPTEAFF. CDR3 in DNA: TGCGCCAGCAATCTTGGCCGTACAGGGCCCACTGAAGCTTTCTTT. Filled out from reference TRBV5-1 and TRBJ1-1, the complete variable domain reads KAGVTQTPRYLIKTRGQQVTLSCSPISGHRSVSWYQQTPGQGLQFLFEYFSETQRNKGNFPGRFSGRQFSNSRSEMNVSTLELGDSALYLCASNLGRTGPTEAFFGQGTRLTVV.

The CDR3 DNA reads as TGTGCCAGTAGTATCGCCGTGATCGGCACTGAAGCTTTCTTT. It is translated as CASSIAVIGTEAFF. The V and J genes are TRBV19 and TRBJ1-1; D is ambiguous. The V gene lost 3 bases and the J gene lost 4 bases, with 12 bases spanning the gap. This CDR3 comprises 14 residues. CDR1 and CDR2 (germline): LNHDA, SQIVND (reference sequence).

The chain couples TRBV9 to TRBJ1-2; D uncertain. The length of the CDR3 is 13 residues. Trimming left V 1 base short and J 5 bases short, with 9 bases between. Germline V gene sequence: CDR1 SGDLS, CDR2 YYNGEE. CDR3 nucleotides: TGTGCCAGCAGCGTAACTGTCGAGTATGGCTACACCTTC. Translation gives CASSVTVEYGYTF.

The chain couples TRBV9 to TRBJ1-6; D is undetermined. The CDR3 length is 17 residues. Trimming stripped 4 bases from V and 1 base from J, with 15 bases between. Germline V gene lookup returns CDR1 SGDLS and CDR2 YYNGEE. CDR3 loop: CASSKGSGRSYNSPLHF. CDR3 nucleotide sequence: TGTGCCAGCAGCAAGGGTTCGGGGAGATCCTATAATTCACCCCTCCACTTT.

V gene TRBV9 combines with J gene TRBJ2-5; 9 nucleotides match TRBD2. The CDR3 loop spans 15 amino acids. V was clipped by 0 bases and J by 4 bases; unmatched bases: 4. CDR1 SGDLS and CDR2 YYNGEE come from the germline V gene. In DNA, the CDR3 is TGTGCCAGCAGCGTAGGCGCGGGAGGGGCAGAGACCCAGTACTTC. Translating gives CASSVGAGGAETQYF.

According to its frequency, this clone is medium-sized. The chain links TRBV6-4 to TRBJ2-2; D remains ambiguous. CDR3 length: 13 amino acids. The ends were cut back, 0 bases at V and 4 bases at J, with 3 bases in the middle. Germline CDR1 is MRHNA and CDR2 is SNTAGT. The CDR3 bases are TGTGCCAGCAGTGACTCGAGCACCGGGGAGCTGTTTTTT. It yields the protein CASSDSSTGELFF.

V gene TRBV6-1 combines with J gene TRBJ1-4; possible D gene TRBD1, 5 bases. The CDR3 runs to 13 residues. The germline V and J ends were trimmed by 4 bases and 8 bases, with 11 bases remaining between them. Germline values: CDR1 MNHNS, CDR2 SASEGT. CDR3 in amino acids: CASSVGGKEKLFF. As DNA, the CDR3 is TGTGCCAGCAGTGTGGGGGGGAAGGAAAAACTGTTTTTT.

This chain links TRBV7-9 with TRBJ2-7; D remains ambiguous. This CDR3 comprises 14 residues. Germline loops: CDR1 SEHNR, CDR2 FQNEAQ (reference sequence). Between the trimmed V and J ends, which lost 5 bases and 2 bases, there was a span of 13 bases. This CDR3 reads CASSNSESAYEQYF. The CDR3 DNA reads as TGTGCCAGCAGCAACTCGGAGAGCGCCTACGAGCAGTACTTC.

DNA for the CDR3: TGCGCCAGCAGCCCCTGGGGTAGCGGGAGAACTTACGAGCAGTACTTC. Amino acids: CASSPWGSGRTYEQYF. The chain is built from TRBV4-1 and TRBJ2-7; 9 positions match TRBD2. The CDR3 runs 16 residues. V lost 4 bases, J lost 4 bases, and 11 bases stayed unmatched. Germline-derived CDR1 and CDR2 are MGHRA and YSYEKL.